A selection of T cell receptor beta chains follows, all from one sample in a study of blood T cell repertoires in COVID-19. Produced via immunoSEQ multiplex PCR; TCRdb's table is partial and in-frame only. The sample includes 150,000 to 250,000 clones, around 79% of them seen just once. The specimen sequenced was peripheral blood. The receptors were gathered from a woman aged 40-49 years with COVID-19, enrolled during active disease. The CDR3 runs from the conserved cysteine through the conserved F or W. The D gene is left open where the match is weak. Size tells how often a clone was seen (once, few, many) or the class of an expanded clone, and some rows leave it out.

CASSPGHRNNEQFF | TGTGCCAGCAGCCCGGGACACCGGAACAATGAGCAGTTCTTC | - | - | TRBJ2-1 | TRBV3-1/TRBV3-2
CASISSQGQPQHF | TGTGCCAGCATTTCCTCACAGGGTCAGCCCCAGCATTTT | few | - | TRBJ1-5 | TRBV2
CASSPSGIGFTGELFF | TGTGCCAGCAGTCCCAGCGGGATCGGTTTCACCGGGGAGCTGTTTTTT | - | TRBD2 | TRBJ2-2 | TRBV6-6
CASGTVSVLEAFF | TGTGCCAGCGGGACAGTATCCGTACTTGAAGCTTTCTTT | - | TRBD1 | TRBJ1-1 | TRBV11-2
CASSLRGSTSGVSDTQYF | TGTGCCAGCAGCTTACGCGGATCGACTAGCGGGGTTTCAGATACGCAGTATTTT | - | TRBD2 | TRBJ2-3 | TRBV11-3
CASSPPAEGYTF | TGCGCCAGCAGCCCGCCGGCGGAGGGCTACACCTTC | - | - | TRBJ1-2 | TRBV5-1
CASSPEQQGAGEQYF | TGTGCCAGCTCCCCTGAGCAACAGGGGGCGGGCGAGCAGTACTTC | - | TRBD1 | TRBJ2-7 | TRBV18
CASRITGDSRSYEQYF | TGTGCCAGTAGGATAACCGGGGACAGTCGCTCCTACGAGCAGTACTTC | - | TRBD1 | TRBJ2-7 | TRBV19
CASSLHRGNEQYF | TGCGCCAGCAGCTTGCATCGAGGGAACGAGCAGTACTTC | - | - | TRBJ2-7 | TRBV5-1
CASSPQGASNEQFF | TGTGCCAGCTCACCCCAGGGGGCGTCGAATGAGCAGTTCTTC | few | TRBD1 | TRBJ2-1 | TRBV18
CASSLGGLESYEQYF | TGTGCCAGCAGCTTGGGAGGGCTGGAGTCCTACGAGCAGTACTTC | - | - | TRBJ2-7 | TRBV5-4
CASSLGQVKTQYF | TGTGCCAGCAGCCTTGGACAGGTCAAGACCCAGTACTTC | - | TRBD1 | TRBJ2-5 | TRBV4-2
CASSGGARGYTF | TGTGCCAGCAGCGGGGGGGCCAGGGGCTACACCTTC | - | - | TRBJ1-2 | TRBV7-9
CASKRMGQGHSTDTQYF | TGTGCCAGTAAAAGAATGGGTCAGGGGCACAGCACAGATACGCAGTATTTT | few | - | TRBJ2-3 | TRBV19
CASSLARTVIYGYTF | TGTGCCAGCAGCTTGGCTCGGACAGTTATTTATGGCTACACCTTC | - | - | TRBJ1-2 | TRBV5-6
CASSLYHGQANYGYTF | TGCGCCAGCAGCCTCTATCACGGACAGGCAAACTATGGCTACACCTTC | - | TRBD1 | TRBJ1-2 | TRBV4-1
CASRGDINEKLFF | TGTGCCAGCAGGGGGGACATTAATGAAAAACTGTTTTTT | few | - | TRBJ1-4 | TRBV2
CASSQWDRAIEAFF | TGTGCCAGCAGCCAATGGGACAGGGCGATTGAAGCTTTCTTT | - | TRBD1 | TRBJ1-1 | TRBV3-1/TRBV3-2
CSASTIVVGGGDTQYF | TGCAGTGCTAGTACGATCGTGGTAGGCGGAGGGGATACGCAGTATTTT | - | - | TRBJ2-3 | TRBV20-1
CASSRLRAGATNEKLFF | TGTGCCAGCAGCCGGCTGAGGGCGGGAGCAACTAATGAAAAACTGTTTTTT | - | - | TRBJ1-4 | TRBV16
CATSAGPSYNEQFF | TGTGCCACCAGTGCAGGGCCCTCCTACAATGAGCAGTTCTTC | - | - | TRBJ2-1 | TRBV24-1
CASSELAGSYNEQFF | TGTGCCAGCAGTGAACTAGCGGGCTCCTACAATGAGCAGTTCTTC | few | TRBD2 | TRBJ2-1 | TRBV6-1
CASSTGGRQGTYGYTF | TGCGCCAGCAGCACGGGGGGGCGGCAGGGAACTTATGGCTACACCTTC | - | - | TRBJ1-2 | TRBV5-1
CASRTGRITEAFF | TGTGCCAGCAGAACAGGTCGTATCACTGAAGCTTTCTTT | few | - | TRBJ1-1 | TRBV27
CASSLRRGAGDTQYF | TGTGCCAGCAGCTTAAGGCGGGGGGCTGGAGATACGCAGTATTTT | - | TRBD2 | TRBJ2-3 | TRBV7-3
CASSLGRTASGNTIYF | TGTGCCAGCAGCTTGGGAAGGACAGCCTCTGGAAACACCATATATTTT | - | - | TRBJ1-3 | TRBV5-5
CASSQDRWDTQYF | TGTGCCAGCAGCCAAGATCGGTGGGATACGCAGTATTTT | - | - | TRBJ2-3 | TRBV4-2
CASSYSIRGEQYF | TGTGCCAGCAGTTACTCGATACGGGGCGAGCAGTACTTC | - | - | TRBJ2-7 | TRBV6-2/TRBV6-3
CASKQNKETQYF | TGTGCCAGCAAGCAAAATAAGGAGACCCAGTACTTC | - | - | TRBJ2-5 | TRBV21-1
CASSHRQGADYGYTF | TGTGCCAGCTCACATCGACAGGGGGCGGACTATGGCTACACCTTC | - | TRBD1 | TRBJ1-2 | TRBV18
CASSTGTGSTEAFF | TGTGCCAGCAGTACCGGGACAGGGTCCACTGAAGCTTTCTTT | - | TRBD1 | TRBJ1-1 | TRBV6-5
CASRTGPPETQYF | TGTGCCAGCAGAACAGGGCCCCCAGAGACCCAGTACTTC | - | - | TRBJ2-5 | TRBV12-3/TRBV12-4
CASSRDSRNQPQHF | TGTGCCAGCTCCCGGGACAGCCGCAATCAGCCCCAGCATTTT | - | TRBD1 | TRBJ1-5 | TRBV18
CASSSSQGQEQFF | TGTGCCAGCAGCTCCTCCCAGGGGCAGGAGCAGTTCTTC | - | - | TRBJ2-1 | TRBV7-6
CASSPLTGKTVYGYTF | TGCGCCAGCAGCCCCTTGACAGGCAAAACGGTCTATGGCTACACCTTC | - | - | TRBJ1-2 | TRBV5-1
CASSLREGDTQYF | TGTGCCAGCAGTTTAAGGGAGGGAGATACGCAGTATTTT | once | TRBD2 | TRBJ2-3 | TRBV12-3/TRBV12-4
CASSNRGTGDEQFF | TGTGCCAGCAGTAACCGAGGGACAGGGGATGAGCAGTTCTTC | - | TRBD1 | TRBJ2-1 | TRBV6-5
CSVTRTGLYNEQFF | TGCAGCGTGACACGGACAGGGCTATACAATGAGCAGTTCTTC | - | TRBD1 | TRBJ2-1 | TRBV29-1
CASSFWRGTDTQYF | TGTGCCAGCAGCTTTTGGAGGGGCACAGATACGCAGTATTTT | - | - | TRBJ2-3 | TRBV7-2
CASSVRPGTREYHEQFF | TGTGCCAGCAGCGTCCGACCCGGGACTAGGGAGTATCATGAGCAGTTCTTC | - | TRBD2 | TRBJ2-1 | TRBV9
CASSQGMTSGTDTQYF | TGTGCCAGCAGCCAGGGAATGACTAGCGGAACAGATACGCAGTATTTT | - | TRBD2 | TRBJ2-3 | TRBV4-2
CASSPRFRGDMDTQYF | TGTGCCAGCAGCCCGAGGTTCCGGGGGGATATGGATACGCAGTATTTT | once | TRBD2 | TRBJ2-3 | TRBV4-2
CASSQSYRDGRRYNEQFF | TGCGCCAGCAGTCAATCATACCGGGACGGGAGACGATACAATGAGCAGTTCTTC | - | - | TRBJ2-1 | TRBV23-1
CASRDSGRSTDTQYF | TGTGCCAGCCGGGATAGCGGGAGGAGCACAGATACGCAGTATTTT | - | TRBD2 | TRBJ2-3 | TRBV5-4
CASSPDTANYGYTF | TGTGCCAGCAGCCCCGACACCGCTAACTATGGCTACACCTTC | - | - | TRBJ1-2 | TRBV5-5
CASSALQGAGEKLFF | TGTGCCAGCAGCGCCCTACAGGGGGCAGGGGAAAAACTGTTTTTT | - | TRBD1 | TRBJ1-4 | TRBV7-9
CASRSWGGNQPQHF | TGTGCCAGCAGGTCCTGGGGGGGCAATCAGCCCCAGCATTTT | - | - | TRBJ1-5 | TRBV6-5
CASSLIRAGTEAFF | TGCGCCAGCAGCTTAATCAGGGCCGGTACTGAAGCTTTCTTT | - | - | TRBJ1-1 | TRBV5-1
CAEDRGLSGNTIYF | TGTGCCGAAGACAGGGGTCTGTCTGGAAACACCATATATTTT | - | TRBD1 | TRBJ1-3 | TRBV30
CASSSGSSSSTDTQYF | TGCGCCAGCTCTTCGGGGTCCAGCAGTAGCACAGATACGCAGTATTTT | - | - | TRBJ2-3 | TRBV5-1
CASSDQGQGTNYGYTF | TGTGCCAGCAGCGACCAAGGACAGGGCACTAACTATGGCTACACCTTC | - | TRBD1 | TRBJ1-2 | TRBV9